These T cell receptor beta chains were read from a single sample in a study of shared clonotypes between healthy human individuals. Measured with immunoSEQ multiplex PCR; TCRdb has only the in-frame clones, and not every one. The sample has 900,000 to 1,200,000 clones, 70% to 80% seen once. The sequenced sample was memory CD4+ T cells from PBMCs. The source is a young man in good health. Some clones in this sample may be carry-over from other donors' samples. CDR3s include the opening cysteine and the closing phenylalanine or tryptophan. The order of the fields is clone size, D gene, V gene, J gene, CDR3 DNA, CDR3 protein. A D gene is named only where the DNA matches it firmly. Clone sizes are given selectively: once, few, many, or a class where the clone is expanded.

>few|.|TRBV30|TRBJ1-6
TGTGCCTGGAGTACTGACCGGGCGGGATCACCCCTCCACTTT
CAWSTDRAGSPLHF
>once|.|TRBV6-5|TRBJ1-5
TGTGCCAGCAGTGCTAACCTAAGAAATCAGCCCCAGCATTTT
CASSANLRNQPQHF
>.|TRBD1|TRBV20-1|TRBJ1-2
TGCAGTGCATGGGACAGCTATGGCTACACCTTC
CSAWDSYGYTF
>.|.|TRBV5-1|TRBJ1-1
TGCGCCAGCAGCTTGGATGGGGCCCCGGGGACTGAAGCTTTCTTT
CASSLDGAPGTEAFF
>.|TRBD2|TRBV6-6|TRBJ2-1
TGTGCCAGCAAAGAAGCGGGAGAGGATCACAATGAGCAGTTCTTC
CASKEAGEDHNEQFF
>many|.|TRBV19|TRBJ1-1
TGTGCCAGTAGTAGGGGGTCTCACACTGAAGCTTTCTTT
CASSRGSHTEAFF
>.|.|TRBV5-1|TRBJ2-5
TGCGCCAGCAGCTTGGGTACAGTAGAGCGGGAGACCCAGTACTTC
CASSLGTVERETQYF
>.|.|TRBV5-1|TRBJ2-3
TGCGCCAGCAGCTTGGATACTGCCTCCGGTACGCAGTATTTT
CASSLDTASGTQYF
>.|TRBD2|TRBV28|TRBJ2-5
TGTGCCAGCAGTAGCGGGAGCGAGGAGACCCAGTACTTC
CASSSGSEETQYF
>few|.|TRBV28|TRBJ1-2
TGTGTCAGCAGTACACAGGCGAGCTATGGCTACACCTTC
CVSSTQASYGYTF
>.|TRBD1|TRBV30|TRBJ1-2
TGTGCCTGGAGCGGACAGGGTGGCTACACCTTC
CAWSGQGGYTF
>once|TRBD1|TRBV18|TRBJ1-2
TGTGCCAGCTCACCATTAACCGGACAGGGGGGTGGATCTGGCTACACCTTC
CASSPLTGQGGGSGYTF
>.|TRBD2|TRBV5-1|TRBJ2-2
TGCGCCACCGCAGAGGTTCCTATTGCTAGCGGGAACACCGGGGAGCTGTTTTTT
CATAEVPIASGNTGELFF
>.|.|TRBV7-4|TRBJ2-5
TGTGCCAGCAGCCACCATATCTACGGGGAGACCCAGTACTTC
CASSHHIYGETQYF
>.|.|TRBV7-2|TRBJ2-1
TGTGCCAGCAGCTTAGCCTCGGCTGCCTACAATGAGCAGTTCTTC
CASSLASAAYNEQFF
>.|.|TRBV7-2|TRBJ1-2
TGTGCCAGCAGCTCAGGACAGAACTATGGCTACACCTTC
CASSSGQNYGYTF
>once|.|TRBV11-2|TRBJ2-3
TGTGCCAGCAGCCCAATGACTAGTATCACAGATACGCAGTATTTT
CASSPMTSITDTQYF
>.|TRBD2|TRBV5-1|TRBJ2-3
TGCGCCAGCAGCTTGGGAAGCGGGACTTCAGATACGCAGTATTTT
CASSLGSGTSDTQYF
>once|.|TRBV6-6|TRBJ2-2
TGTGCCAGCAGTTACTCGATGTCCTCCGGGGAGCTGTTTTTT
CASSYSMSSGELFF
>.|.|TRBV29-1|TRBJ2-5
TGCAGCGTCCGACAGGAGGCGGAGACCCAGTACTTC
CSVRQEAETQYF
>.|.|TRBV28|TRBJ1-3
TGTGCCAGCAGTTTAATGCGTACACATGGAAACACCATATATTTT
CASSLMRTHGNTIYF
>.|.|TRBV7-9|TRBJ1-2
TGTGCCAGCAGCCCCCAGGGCGCTGGCTACACCTTC
CASSPQGAGYTF
>.|TRBD2|TRBV4-3|TRBJ2-3
TGCGCCTTCCAGACTAGCCAAAGAGATACGCAGTACTTT
CAFQTSQRDTQYF
>.|.|TRBV29-1|TRBJ1-1
TGCAGCGTTGGGACCCAGGGAAGCACTGAAGCTTTCTTT
CSVGTQGSTEAFF
>.|.|TRBV28|TRBJ2-3
TGTGCCAGCAGTTTATACGGTATCGTGTTTCCAGATACGCAGTATTTT
CASSLYGIVFPDTQYF
>.|.|TRBV11-3|TRBJ1-6
TGTGCCAGCAGCTTTGGGGTTCCACCCCTCCACTTT
CASSFGVPPLHF
>.|.|TRBV7-6|TRBJ2-5
TGTGCCAGCAGCACCGGACAGCGGGCCCAGTACTTC
CASSTGQRAQYF
>.|TRBD2|TRBV28|TRBJ2-1
TGTGCCAGCAGTCCGAGGACTAGCGGGAGAATTTGGGAGCAGTTCTTC
CASSPRTSGRIWEQFF
>once|.|TRBV5-4|TRBJ1-4
TGTGCCAGCAGCAGGGGGGGGCAGGAGGAAAAACTGTTTTTT
CASSRGGQEEKLFF
>.|.|TRBV6-1|TRBJ2-1
TGTGCCAGCAGTGAATTTGGCCAAGCACTAATTTCCTACAATGAGCAGTTCTTC
CASSEFGQALISYNEQFF
>.|TRBD1|TRBV27|TRBJ1-2
TGTGCCAGCAGCTATAACGAGGACAGGCGGGGCTACACCTTC
CASSYNEDRRGYTF
>few|TRBD1|TRBV6-5|TRBJ2-3
TGTGCCAGCAGAAATAGGGGGCTTTTCACAGATACGCAGTATTTT
CASRNRGLFTDTQYF
>.|.|TRBV2|TRBJ2-7
TGTGCCAGCAGTAGTCAGGGGTACGGGTACGAGCAGTACTTC
CASSSQGYGYEQYF
>.|.|TRBV4-2|TRBJ2-1
TGTGCCAGCAGCCCGGGGAGCTCCTACAATGAGCAGTTCTTC
CASSPGSSYNEQFF
>.|TRBD2|TRBV14|TRBJ2-2
TGTGCCAGCAGCCAAGGGGAATTTAGGGCCAGCGGGAGCACCGGGGAGCTGTTTTTT
CASSQGEFRASGSTGELFF
>.|.|TRBV18|TRBJ2-5
TGTGCCAGCTCACCACGGTCAGGGGAGGAGACCCAGTACTTC
CASSPRSGEETQYF
>.|.|TRBV6-1|TRBJ2-1
TGTGCCAGCAGTGAAGCTGGACCAGATGAGCAGTTCTTC
CASSEAGPDEQFF
>.|.|TRBV7-3|TRBJ2-3
TGTGCCAGCAGCTTCGCGGGCGGGAGCACAGATACGCAGTATTTT
CASSFAGGSTDTQYF
>.|.|TRBV10-3|TRBJ2-5
TGTGCCATCAGTGAGTCGATGGTAGGAAACCAAGAGACCCAGTACTTC
CAISESMVGNQETQYF
>.|.|TRBV19|TRBJ2-5
TGTGCCACCGGAGGGGCGGAGACCCAGTACTTC
CATGGAETQYF
>.|.|TRBV29-1|TRBJ2-5
TGCAGCGTTGACAGCAGGGCAGGGGAGACCCAGTACTTC
CSVDSRAGETQYF
>.|.|TRBV18|TRBJ1-1
TGTGCCAGCTCACCACTCCCAACAGGGTGGAACACTGAAGCTTTCTTT
CASSPLPTGWNTEAFF
>.|TRBD1|TRBV28|TRBJ1-4
TGTGCCAGCAGTCAGACAGGGTCAACTAATGAAAAACTGTTTTTT
CASSQTGSTNEKLFF
>.|.|TRBV7-9|TRBJ2-7
TGTGCCAGCAGCTTAGGGGTTGGGCAGGGCGACGAGCAGTACTTC
CASSLGVGQGDEQYF
>.|TRBD1|TRBV4-1|TRBJ2-7
TGCGCCAGCAGCCAAGGGGACAGTCGCTACGAGCAGTACTTC
CASSQGDSRYEQYF
>.|.|TRBV6-5|TRBJ2-2
TGTGCCAGCAGTTACTCCAGGACCGGGGAGCTGTTTTTT
CASSYSRTGELFF
>.|.|TRBV19|TRBJ1-1
TGTGCCAGTAGTCCTCTGGTAGGAAGGGACGGATACAACGAGAACACTGAAGCTTTCTTT
CASSPLVGRDGYNENTEAFF
>.|TRBD2|TRBV7-3|TRBJ2-2
TGTGCCAGCAGCATCGGACTAGCGGTGACGAACACCGGGGAGCTGTTTTTT
CASSIGLAVTNTGELFF
>.|TRBD2|TRBV28|TRBJ2-7
TGTGCCAGCAGTTTTTCTATCGCCGGCAGTTTTTCTATATTGGCTAGCGGGAGTAGGTACGAGCAGTACTTC
CASSFSIAGSFSILASGSRYEQYF
>.|.|TRBV29-1|TRBJ1-1
TGCAGCGTTGAAATGGTAGGACAGAACACTGAAGCTTTCTTT
CSVEMVGQNTEAFF
>.|TRBD1|TRBV6-6|TRBJ2-1
TGTGCCAGCAGTTACGTCCAGGGGGTGGGTAATGAGCAGTTCTTC
CASSYVQGVGNEQFF
>.|TRBD2|TRBV14|TRBJ2-7
TGTGCCAGCAGCCAAGATCTGGGAGCGGGAGGAATCTACGAGCAGTACTTC
CASSQDLGAGGIYEQYF
>.|TRBD1|TRBV6-6|TRBJ2-7
TGTGCCAGCACGCTGAGACAGGGGGCGGTCGAGCAGTACTTC
CASTLRQGAVEQYF
>few|.|TRBV27|TRBJ1-2
TGTGCCAGCAGTTTAGGACAGAACTATGGCTACACCTTC
CASSLGQNYGYTF
>few|.|TRBV5-6|TRBJ1-5
TGTGCCAGCAGCTTGTTTGGCAGGGGCTCCAATCAGCCCCAGCATTTT
CASSLFGRGSNQPQHF
>.|.|TRBV7-2|TRBJ2-5
TGTGCCAGCAGCCTTAGGGGGGGCCGAGAGACCCAGTACTTC
CASSLRGGRETQYF